One sample yielded the 15 T cell receptor beta chains listed below, sequenced in a study of blood T cell repertoires in COVID-19. Profiling relied on immunoSEQ multiplex PCR, and the TCRdb table lists in-frame clones only, not all of them. Of more than 300,000 clones listed, 89% are singletons. The specimen was PBMCs or T cells enriched from blood (not recorded which). The receptor source for this set is a woman aged 25 to 39 who had recovered from COVID-19.

This rearrangement joins TRBV5-1 to TRBJ1-2; D is unclear. This CDR3 is built from 13 residues. Germline values: CDR1 SGHRS, CDR2 YFSETQ. The V end lost 0 bases, the J end lost 6 bases, and 9 bases lay between the germline ends. CDR3 amino acids: CASSLGPRDGYTF. The DNA of the CDR3 is TGCGCCAGCAGCTTGGGACCGCGGGATGGCTACACCTTC.

The table lists this clone with a count of one. V is TRBV29-1 and J is TRBJ2-1, with TRBD1 matching 8 bases. Germline V lookup: CDR1 SQVTM, CDR2 ANQGSEA. Germline trimming cut 4 bases from V and 9 bases from J; bases unmatched to any gene: 8. The CDR3 covers 13 residues. CDR3 in amino acids: CSVAGGAVGEQFF. The DNA for the CDR3 is TGCAGCGTTGCAGGGGGCGCGGTGGGTGAGCAGTTCTTC.

V usage is TRBV5-4 and J usage is TRBJ2-1, with 12 nucleotides matching TRBD2. Germline loops: CDR1 SGHNT, CDR2 YYREEE (reference sequence). This CDR3 comprises 18 residues. V dropped 0 bases and J dropped 4; count of bases not matched to a gene: 8. CDR3 loop: CASSLELAGGPGYNEQFF. CDR3 in DNA: TGTGCCAGCAGCTTGGAACTAGCGGGAGGCCCGGGGTACAATGAGCAGTTCTTC.

This clone has a single count. The chain joins TRBV7-2 to TRBJ2-2; D gene ambiguous. Germline CDR1 is SGHTA and CDR2 is FQGNSA. This CDR3 contains 15 residues. Trimming stripped 3 bases from V and 3 bases from J, with 11 bases between. The CDR3, as DNA: TGTGCCAGCAGCTTCTATCATAGTGACACCGGGGAGCTGTTTTTT. Its translation: CASSFYHSDTGELFF.

The genes are TRBV6-5 and TRBJ2-6; tentatively, D is TRBD2 (6 bases). The CDR3 consists of 15 residues. V dropped 2 bases and J dropped 4 bases, with 9 bases sitting between them. Germline values: CDR1 MNHEY, CDR2 SVGAGI. The CDR3 DNA follows: TGTGCCAGCAGTTACCGCGGGGTAGGGGCCAACGTCCTGACTTTC. Protein: CASSYRGVGANVLTF.

The chain uses TRBV11-2 and TRBJ2-3; D is undetermined. The V gene lost 2 bases and the J gene lost 1 base, with 4 bases spanning the gap. The CDR3 has 13 amino acids. The germline V gene encodes CDR1 SGHAT and CDR2 FQNNGV. CDR3 nucleotides: TGTGCCAGCAGCTTACTTGGCACAGATACGCAGTATTTT. Encoded protein: CASSLLGTDTQYF. Full variable domain (remainder filled in from reference TRBV11-2 and TRBJ2-3): EAGVAQSPRYKIIEKRQSVAFWCNPISGHATLYWYQQILGQGPKLLIQFQNNGVVDDSQLPKDRFSAERLKGVDSTLKIQPAKLEDSAVYLCASSLLGTDTQYFGPGTRLTVL.

V is TRBV13 and J is TRBJ2-1; the D gene is possibly TRBD1 (5 bases). V lost 1 base, J lost 2 bases, and 9 bases lay in between. CDR3 length: 15 amino acids. Per the germline V gene, CDR1 is PRHDT and CDR2 is FYEKMQ (reference sequence). CDR3 coding DNA: TGTGCCAGCAGCTTAGAGGGGCAACCCTACAATGAGCAGTTCTTC. Its protein is CASSLEGQPYNEQFF.

This clone showed up just a few times. V and J are TRBV19 and TRBJ1-1, with D maybe TRBD1 (6 bases). Germline V gene lookup returns CDR1 LNHDA and CDR2 SQIVND (reference sequence). The CDR3 totals 15 residues. Trimming left V 4 bases short and J 6 bases short, with 18 bases between. The CDR3 here is CASSTTLGGLSEAFF. The CDR3 nucleotides are TGTGCCAGTAGTACGACCCTCGGGGGGCTCTCTGAAGCTTTCTTT.

This clone has just one count. V gene TRBV7-2 combines with J gene TRBJ2-7; TRBD1 aligns across 7 bases. Germline CDR1 is SGHTA and CDR2 is FQGNSA. Losses at the gene ends were 1 base for V and 3 bases for J; bases not matched to a gene: 6. The CDR3 totals 15 residues. Written as DNA, the CDR3 is TGTGCCAGCAGCTTAGTCGGGACAGAACACTACGAGCAGTACTTC. Protein sequence: CASSLVGTEHYEQYF.

This chain connects TRBV11-2 to TRBJ1-1; D gene ambiguous. Germline values: CDR1 SGHAT, CDR2 FQNNGV. The CDR3 is 13 residues long. The V and J ends lost 4 bases and 3 bases respectively, with 9 bases between them. The CDR3 loop is CASSWVEDTEAFF. DNA for the CDR3: TGTGCCAGCAGCTGGGTGGAGGACACTGAAGCTTTCTTT.

CDR3 sequence (DNA): TGTGCCAGCAGCCCTGCATTAGCGGGTAACTATGGCTACACCTTC. Translated: CASSPALAGNYGYTF. The chain carries TRBV7-9 and TRBJ1-2; no reliable D call. Germline-derived CDR1 and CDR2 are SEHNR and FQNEAQ (reference sequence). V was clipped by 5 bases and J by 1 base, with 14 bases between them. The CDR3 contains 15 residues.

This sequence joins TRBV7-9 and TRBJ1-1, with 10 bases lining up with TRBD1. Germline values: CDR1 SEHNR, CDR2 FQNEAQ (reference sequence). The CDR3 is 16 amino acids. V gave up 5 bases and J gave up 4 bases; unmatched junction bases: 10. CDR3 DNA sequence: TGTGCCAGCAGCCGGTATCGGGGACAGGGGAGCACTGAAGCTTTCTTT. Its protein product is CASSRYRGQGSTEAFF.

The chain couples TRBV30 to TRBJ1-2; 9 bases are a match to TRBD1. Germline V gene data show CDR1 as GTSNPN and CDR2 as SVGIG (reference sequence). The CDR3 length is 12 residues. V gave up 3 bases and J gave up 8 bases; unmatched junction bases: 4. CDR3 in DNA: TGTGCCTGGAGGGAGACAGGGGGAGGCTACACCTTC. Amino acids: CAWRETGGGYTF. Full variable domain (remainder filled in from reference TRBV30 and TRBJ1-2): SQTIHQWPATLVQPVGSPLSLECTVEGTSNPNLYWYRQAAGRGLQLLFYSVGIGQISSEVPQNLSASRPQDRQFILSSKKLLLSDSGFYLCAWRETGGGYTFGSGTRLTVV.

The rearrangement links TRBV7-2 to TRBJ1-5, with unresolved D. Germline loops: CDR1 SGHTA, CDR2 FQGNSA. Trimming stripped 5 bases from V and 9 bases from J, with 23 bases between. The CDR3 is 16 amino acids. CDR3 loop: CASSPINDTPLRPQHF. In DNA, the CDR3 is TGTGCCAGCAGCCCGATAAACGACACCCCCCTAAGGCCCCAGCATTTT.

The V and J genes are TRBV6-2 or TRBV6-3 and TRBJ2-2; 8 bases are shared with TRBD2. The J segment lost 6 bases and the V segment lost 3 bases, leaving 9 bases of the junction unmatched. The CDR3 is 16 amino acids. Germline V gene data show CDR1 as MNHEY and CDR2 as SVGEGT. In nucleotides, the CDR3 is TGTGCCAGCAGTTATCTGAATAGCGGGAAGGCCGGGGAGCTGTTTTTT. This translates into CASSYLNSGKAGELFF.